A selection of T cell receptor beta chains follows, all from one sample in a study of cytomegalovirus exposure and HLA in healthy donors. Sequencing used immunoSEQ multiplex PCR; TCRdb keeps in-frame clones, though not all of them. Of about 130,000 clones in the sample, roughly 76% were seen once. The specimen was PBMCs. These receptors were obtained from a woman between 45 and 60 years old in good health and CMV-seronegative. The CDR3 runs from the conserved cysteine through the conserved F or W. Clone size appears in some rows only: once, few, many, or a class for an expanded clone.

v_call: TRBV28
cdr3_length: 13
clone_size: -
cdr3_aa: CASSSPSTDTQYF

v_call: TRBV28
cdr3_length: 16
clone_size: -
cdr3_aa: CASTWEIRRLNTEAFF

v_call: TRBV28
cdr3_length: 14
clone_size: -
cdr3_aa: CASKGGQGFHEQYF

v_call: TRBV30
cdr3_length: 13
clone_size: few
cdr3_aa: CAWSWRVTYEQYF

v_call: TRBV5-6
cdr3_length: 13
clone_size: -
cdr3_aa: CASHRFSTDTQYF

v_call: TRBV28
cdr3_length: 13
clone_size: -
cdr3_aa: CASKTSWRYEQYF

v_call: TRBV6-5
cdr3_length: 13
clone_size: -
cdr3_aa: CASSRDSFGEQFF

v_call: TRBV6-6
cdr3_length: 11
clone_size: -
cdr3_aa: CASSYLGVQYF

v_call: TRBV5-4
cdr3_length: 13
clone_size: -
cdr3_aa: CASSLVSGNTIYF

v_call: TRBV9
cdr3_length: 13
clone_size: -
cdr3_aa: CASSATGAYEQYF

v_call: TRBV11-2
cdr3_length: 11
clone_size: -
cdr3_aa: CASSYTYEQYF

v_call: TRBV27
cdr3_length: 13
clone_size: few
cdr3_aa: CASGLQGTRGYTF

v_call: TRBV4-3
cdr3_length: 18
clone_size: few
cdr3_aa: CASSQVTGEADGYNEQFF

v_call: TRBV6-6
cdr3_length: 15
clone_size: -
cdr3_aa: CASSYRAGGPGTQYF

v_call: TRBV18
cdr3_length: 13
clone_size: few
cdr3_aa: CASSLAGGHEQFF

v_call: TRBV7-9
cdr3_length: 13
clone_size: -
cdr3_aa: CASGTSGNNEQFF

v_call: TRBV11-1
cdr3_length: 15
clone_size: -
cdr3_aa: CASSLTRTVYNEQFF

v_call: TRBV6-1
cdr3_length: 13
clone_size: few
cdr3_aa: CASFPGTGNTIYF

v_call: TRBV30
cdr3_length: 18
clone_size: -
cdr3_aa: CAWSGTLTINLRNQPQHF

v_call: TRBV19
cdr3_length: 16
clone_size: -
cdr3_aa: CASSMFGLAQYNEQFF

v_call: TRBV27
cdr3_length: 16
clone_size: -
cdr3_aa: CASRILRGPANYGYTF

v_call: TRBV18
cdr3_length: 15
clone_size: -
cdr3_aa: CASSPRTSGVYEQYF

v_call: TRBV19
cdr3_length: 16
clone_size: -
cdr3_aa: CASSSPGLAGVNEQFF

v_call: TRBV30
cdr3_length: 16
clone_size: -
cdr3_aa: CAWSVGLAGPYNEQFF

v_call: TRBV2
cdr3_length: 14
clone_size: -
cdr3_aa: CASRQTSEADTQYF

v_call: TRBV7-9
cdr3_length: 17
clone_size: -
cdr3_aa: CASSLGSLAGGPNEQFF

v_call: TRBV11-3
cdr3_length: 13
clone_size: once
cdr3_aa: CASSLNRGAEAFF

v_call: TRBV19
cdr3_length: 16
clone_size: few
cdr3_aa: CASSPTRQRSGTEAFF

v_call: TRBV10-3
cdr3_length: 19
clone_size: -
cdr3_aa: CAISEPGIYRVGNTGELFF

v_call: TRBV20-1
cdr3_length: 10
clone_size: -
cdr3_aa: CSAGQVEQYF

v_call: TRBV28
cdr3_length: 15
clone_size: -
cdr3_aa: CASSLAGSSYNEQFF

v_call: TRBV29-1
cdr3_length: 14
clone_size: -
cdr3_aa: CSVAPQGVFYEQYF

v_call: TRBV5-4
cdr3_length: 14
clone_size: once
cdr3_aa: CASSSMTSLDTQYF

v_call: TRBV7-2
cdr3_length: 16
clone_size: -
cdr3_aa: CASSFSGSLDTGELFF

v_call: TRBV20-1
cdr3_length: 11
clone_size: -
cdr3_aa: CSAWGVDTQYF

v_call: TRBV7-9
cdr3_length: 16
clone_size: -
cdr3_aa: CASSNDLAGAADTQYF

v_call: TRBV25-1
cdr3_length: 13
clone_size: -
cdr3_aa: CASSKQGNTEAFF

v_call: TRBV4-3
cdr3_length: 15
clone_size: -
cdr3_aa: CASSQLAGGPDTQYF

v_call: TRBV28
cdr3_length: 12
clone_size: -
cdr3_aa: CASSPLRDTQYF

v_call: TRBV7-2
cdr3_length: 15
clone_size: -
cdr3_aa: CASSLVQGRLGEQFF

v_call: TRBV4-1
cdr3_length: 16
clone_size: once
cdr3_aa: CASSGRVFPGNAEAFF

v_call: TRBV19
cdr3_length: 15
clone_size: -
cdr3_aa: CASSRKTGPNTEAFF

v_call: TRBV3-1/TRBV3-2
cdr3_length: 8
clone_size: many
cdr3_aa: CASSRLHF

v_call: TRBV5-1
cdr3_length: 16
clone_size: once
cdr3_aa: CASSFAAGGPQETQYF

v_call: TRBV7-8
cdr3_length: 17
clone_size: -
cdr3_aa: CASSLVGGLSSYNEQFF

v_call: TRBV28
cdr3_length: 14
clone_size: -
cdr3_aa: CASGDRGLDEKLFF

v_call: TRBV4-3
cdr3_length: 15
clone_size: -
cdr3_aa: CASSQDRGAVEKLFF

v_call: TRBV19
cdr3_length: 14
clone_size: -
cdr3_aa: CASSIVRSNTEAFF

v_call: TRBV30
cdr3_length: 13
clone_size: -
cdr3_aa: CAWSPGQNQPQHF

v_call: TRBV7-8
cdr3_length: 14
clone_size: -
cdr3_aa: CASSSRLGQDTQYF